A single sample gave rise to the 29 T cell receptor beta chains below, sequenced in a study of blood T cell repertoires in COVID-19 (dated by TCRdb to about 2020). To prepare the library, the immunoSEQ multiplex PCR assay was applied. TCRdb provides this immuneACCESS table in a form limited to in-frame rearrangements. Some clones are lacking; in checked studies, under half of them reflect an unresolved V gene, and why the rest are absent is not known. In all, the sample holds about 190,000 clones, and about nine tenths of those were seen once. The ten largest make up about 0.54% of the sample. Input material: peripheral blood. The receptor source for this set is a man aged 50-59 years with acute or convalescent COVID-19.

The gene calls are TRBV10-3 and TRBJ1-2; TRBD1 agrees at 11 bases. CDR3 length: 14 residues. Unmatched junction bases numbered 5, after V lost 4 bases and J lost 7 bases. CDR1 is ENHRY and CDR2 is SYGVKD in the germline V gene. CDR3 residues: CAISGDRGSFGYTF. The CDR3 DNA is TGTGCCATCAGTGGGGACAGGGGGTCGTTTGGCTACACCTTC.

The V call is TRBV5-1, the J call TRBJ1-5, with a possible D match to TRBD1 (6 bases). V was shortened by 4 bases and J by 7 bases, with 15 bases between the two germline ends. CDR3 length equals 14 residues. CDR1 SGHRS and CDR2 YFSETQ come from the germline V gene. The CDR3, as DNA: TGCGCCAGCAGCCCCGGGGGGGGCGGACAGCCCCAGCATTTT. This encodes CASSPGGGGQPQHF.

The chain is built from TRBV4-1 and TRBJ2-1; 9 bases are a match to TRBD1. Trimming cost V 3 bases and J 6 bases; bases outside gene matches: 6. The CDR3 contains 15 residues. The V gene's germline CDR1 is MGHRA and CDR2 YSYEKL. The CDR3 region has the DNA TGCGCCAGCAGCCATGGGACAGGGAGGGGCAATGAGCAGTTCTTC. Protein: CASSHGTGRGNEQFF.

This chain uses TRBV27 with TRBJ1-5; 9 bases fit TRBD1. The CDR3 sequence is 16 residues long. In germline, CDR1 is MNHEY, CDR2 SMNVEV (reference sequence). The ends lost 8 bases at V and 5 bases at J; junction bases unmatched: 13. The CDR3 protein is CASSTTKDRGHQPQHF. CDR3 coding DNA: TGTGCCAGCTCTACGACAAAGGACAGGGGTCATCAGCCCCAGCATTTT.

The chain couples TRBV12-5 to TRBJ1-1; D gene uncertain. The CDR3 spans 12 residues. Trimming took 11 bases from V and 4 from J, leaving 14 bases between them. Looked up from germline, CDR1 is LGHNT and CDR2 is FRNRAP. CDR3 residues: CAFQVLGTEAFF. CDR3 coding DNA: TGTGCTTTCCAGGTGTTGGGCACTGAAGCTTTCTTT.

Here the CDR3 reads CASSQALAGANQETQYF. DNA for the CDR3: TGTGCCAGCAGCCAAGCGCTAGCGGGAGCCAACCAAGAGACCCAGTACTTC. The chain carries TRBV4-2 and TRBJ2-5; 10 nucleotides line up with TRBD2. This CDR3 contains 17 residues. V lost 1 base, J lost 0 bases, and 5 bases stayed unmatched. Germline assignment: CDR1 LGHNA and CDR2 YNFKEQ.

The gene calls are TRBV18 and TRBJ2-2; D remains unclear. The CDR3 is 15 amino acids. V shed 2 bases and J shed 0 bases, with 7 bases lying between them. Germline-derived CDR1 and CDR2 are KGHSH and LQKENI. The CDR3: CASSPYSSNTGELFF. The CDR3 nucleotides are TGTGCCAGCTCACCATACAGTTCGAACACCGGGGAGCTGTTTTTT.

The rearrangement uses TRBV7-8 and TRBJ1-1; D unresolved. The CDR3 contains 16 residues. The germline V gene has CDR1 SGHVS and CDR2 FQNEAQ. V was cut by 1 base and J by 0 bases, with 12 bases left in between. CDR3 sequence reads: CASSLGGPAVNTEAFF. CDR3 in DNA: TGTGCCAGCAGCTTAGGTGGGCCAGCGGTGAACACTGAAGCTTTCTTT.

The J gene is TRBJ2-7, the V gene TRBV28; 9 bases align to TRBD1. Per germline, CDR1 MDHEN and CDR2 SYDVKM. CDR3 length: 13 residues. J lost 5 bases, V lost 6 bases, and 5 bases had no gene match. DNA of the CDR3: TGTGCCAGCAGCCGGGACAGGGACGACGAGCAGTACTTC. Amino acid sequence: CASSRDRDDEQYF.

This chain links TRBV19 with TRBJ1-3; possibly TRBD1 for D (6 bases). Trimming took 5 bases from V and 0 from J, leaving 23 bases between them. The CDR3 has 19 residues. CDR1 is LNHDA, CDR2 SQIVND, per germline (reference sequence). CDR3 coding DNA: TGTGCCAGTAGTGAGGACAGCAGTATAACCTACGTCTCTGGAAACACCATATATTTT. This encodes CASSEDSSITYVSGNTIYF.

The chain employs TRBV5-1 and TRBJ2-2; possible D gene TRBD1, 6 bases. The germline gives CDR1 SGHRS, CDR2 YFSETQ. The CDR3 is 16 residues long. V lost 7 bases and J 0 bases, leaving 16 bases between the germline ends. The DNA for the CDR3 is TGCGCCAGCGGAGAAGGGGGAACTACGAACACCGGGGAGCTGTTTTTT. Its protein product is CASGEGGTTNTGELFF.

The chain has TRBV7-2 and TRBJ1-3; no clear D gene. Trimming removed 3 bases from V and 0 bases from J, with 9 bases in between. The CDR3 has 15 amino acids. CDR1 is SGHTA, CDR2 FQGNSA, per germline. The chain's CDR3 is CASSFTAGSGNTIYF. CDR3 in DNA: TGTGCCAGCAGCTTCACAGCAGGCTCTGGAAACACCATATATTTT.

CDR3 loop: CASSIEGSGYQPQHF. The CDR3 DNA sequence: TGTGCCAGTAGTATAGAGGGTTCGGGGTATCAGCCCCAGCATTTT. This sequence joins TRBV19 and TRBJ1-5, with no clear D. Germline values: CDR1 LNHDA, CDR2 SQIVND (reference sequence). This CDR3 is 15 amino acids long. V gave up 0 bases and J gave up 5 bases, with 11 bases separating them.

This chain uses TRBV12-3 or TRBV12-4 with TRBJ1-2; possibly TRBD1 for D (5 bases). CDR3 length equals 12 residues. Trimming pared 3 bases from V and 4 bases from J, leaving 6 bases between. The CDR3 DNA reads as TGTGCCAGCAGTTTGGACACCTATGGCTACACCTTC. This sequence encodes CASSLDTYGYTF.

This clone was observed once. The rearrangement links TRBV3-1 (or the pseudogene TRBV3-2) to TRBJ1-5; a possible D gene is TRBD1 (5 bases). Germline CDR1 and CDR2: LGHDT and YNNKEL (reference sequence). V gave up 6 bases and J gave up 1 base, with 10 bases separating them. The CDR3 extends over 14 amino acids. The CDR3 here is CASSREGSNQPQHF. The CDR3 DNA follows: TGTGCCAGCAGTCGGGAGGGGAGCAATCAGCCCCAGCATTTT.

The V gene is TRBV28, the J gene TRBJ2-1, with 7 bases lining up with TRBD2. The CDR3 spans 15 residues. Germline V gene data show CDR1 as MDHEN and CDR2 as SYDVKM. V lost 8 bases, J lost 2 bases, and 9 bases stayed unmatched. The CDR3 nucleotides are TGTGCCAGCGCCACCGGGACTATGACCTACAATGAGCAGTTCTTC. Its translation: CASATGTMTYNEQFF.

The chain carries TRBV5-1 and TRBJ2-3, with TRBD2 matching 10 bases. The CDR3 totals 16 residues. CDR1 is SGHRS and CDR2 is YFSETQ in the germline V gene. The V segment lost 0 bases and the J segment 6 bases; nucleotides outside the gene matches: 7. The CDR3 here is CASSLASGRATDTQYF. CDR3 bases: TGCGCCAGCAGCTTGGCGAGCGGGAGGGCCACGGATACGCAGTATTTT.

This clone was found once. The chain joins TRBV4-2 to TRBJ2-3; 15 bases agree with TRBD2. The length of the CDR3 is 18 residues. The V and J ends lost 6 bases and 0 bases, in that order; junction bases with no gene match: 7. Germline V gene lookup returns CDR1 LGHNA and CDR2 YNFKEQ. For the CDR3, the DNA is TGTGCCAGCAGTTTGGGACTAGCGGGGGGCCGCAGCACAGATACGCAGTATTTT. It yields the protein CASSLGLAGGRSTDTQYF.

V and J are TRBV11-2 and TRBJ2-5, with 7 bases identical to TRBD2. This CDR3 has 13 amino acids. V was pared by 5 bases and J by 3 bases, with 3 bases of the junction left unmatched. Germline lookup yields CDR1 SGHAT and CDR2 FQNNGV. CDR3 loop: CASSKTSKETQYF. Written as DNA, the CDR3 is TGTGCCAGCAGCAAGACTAGCAAAGAGACCCAGTACTTC.

This clone appeared once. The chain couples TRBV7-5 to TRBJ2-7; whether TRBD2, the table's D call, matches the DNA was not checked. TRBV7-5 is reported as a pseudogene. The CDR3 is 11 residues long. CDR3: CARSLLGRQYV. The CDR3 DNA sequence: TGTGCCAGAAGCTTACTGGGGAGGCAGTACGTC.

The chain links TRBV28 to TRBJ2-7, with 7 bases fitting TRBD2. The germline V gene has CDR1 MDHEN and CDR2 SYDVKM. The CDR3 extends over 16 amino acids. J lost 2 bases, V lost 4 bases, and 11 bases had no gene match. This CDR3 reads CASSYHGASGAYEQYF. As DNA, the CDR3 is TGTGCCAGCAGTTACCATGGGGCTAGCGGAGCCTACGAGCAGTACTTC.

The sample holds one count of this clone. The chain is built from TRBV20-1 and TRBJ1-5; D gene unclear. Germline V lookup: CDR1 DFQATT, CDR2 SNEGSKA (reference sequence). Deletions cut 3 bases from V and 1 base from J, with 10 bases between. The CDR3 spans 14 residues. The DNA for the CDR3 is TGCAGTGCTAGTCACGTTAGCAGCAATCAGCCCCAGCATTTT. Translating gives CSASHVSSNQPQHF.

The V call is TRBV2, the J call TRBJ1-5, with a tentative D call TRBD1 (5 bases). This CDR3 comprises 12 residues. The V end was cut by 7 bases, the J end by 5 bases, with 9 bases between. The germline CDR1 and CDR2 sequences are SNHLY and FYNNEI. CDR3 coding DNA: TGTGCCAGCAAGGACACAGATCAGCCCCAGCATTTT. Amino acid sequence: CASKDTDQPQHF. Variable domain in full (rest from reference TRBV2 and TRBJ1-5): EPEVTQTPSHQVTQMGQEVILRCVPISNHLYFYWYRQILGQKVEFLVSFYNNEISEKSEIFDDQFSVERPDGSNFTLKIRSTKLEDSAMYFCASKDTDQPQHFGDGTRLSIL.

The chain is built from TRBV19 and TRBJ1-5; perhaps TRBD1 as D (6 bases). This CDR3 has 16 residues. Germline V gene sequence: CDR1 LNHDA, CDR2 SQIVND (reference sequence). The germline V and J ends were trimmed by 1 base and 1 base, with 11 bases remaining between them. DNA of the CDR3: TGTGCCAGTAGTATAGGGGCAGGGGTGAGCAATCAGCCCCAGCATTTT. It yields the protein CASSIGAGVSNQPQHF. Drawing the rest from reference TRBV19 and TRBJ1-5, the complete variable domain is DGGITQSPKYLFRKEGQNVTLSCEQNLNHDAMYWYRQDPGQGLRLIYYSQIVNDFQKGDIAEGYSVSREKKESFPLTVTSAQKNPTAFYLCASSIGAGVSNQPQHFGDGTRLSIL.

V gene TRBV6-7 combines with J gene TRBJ2-5; 12 positions match TRBD2. TRBV6-7 is marked as an open reading frame, function uncertain. Germline trimming cut 4 bases from V and 4 bases from J; bases unmatched to any gene: 7. The CDR3 loop spans 16 amino acids. The CDR3 protein is CASSSAGLAGRETQYF. The CDR3 DNA follows: TGTGCCAGCAGTTCCGCGGGACTAGCGGGTAGAGAGACCCAGTACTTC.

This clone was recorded a few times. The V and J genes are TRBV27 and TRBJ2-1; TRBD2 is a possible D gene (7 bases). Germline values: CDR1 MNHEY, CDR2 SMNVEV (reference sequence). The CDR3 contains 14 residues. Deletions cut 6 bases from V and 8 bases from J, with 17 bases between. Written as DNA, the CDR3 is TGTGCCAGCAGAACGAAAGGAGGGGGGGATGAGCAGTTCTTC. This encodes CASRTKGGGDEQFF.

The gene calls are TRBV21-1 and TRBJ1-2; whether TRBD1, the table's D call, matches the DNA was not checked. TRBV21-1 is given as a pseudogene. CDR3 length: 14 amino acids. CDR3 loop: CASSKGQSDYGYTF. As DNA, the CDR3 is TGTGCCAGCAGCAAAGGACAATCGGACTATGGCTACACCTTC.

The CDR3 protein is CASSKDRGRFSEAFF. The CDR3 DNA reads as TGTGCCAGCAGTAAGGACAGGGGGCGATTCTCTGAAGCTTTCTTT. The chain links TRBV6-2 or TRBV6-3 to TRBJ1-1, with 11 bases identical to TRBD1. The CDR3 contains 15 residues. Germline lookup yields CDR1 MNHEY and CDR2 SVGEGT. Germline trimming cut 5 bases from V and 6 bases from J; bases unmatched to any gene: 8.

The chain couples TRBV4-3 to TRBJ2-3; 8 bases map to TRBD2. CDR1 and CDR2 (germline): LGHNA, YSLEER. The CDR3 runs 17 residues. After removal of 4 bases from V and 2 bases from J, the junction contained 11 bases not matched to a gene. The CDR3 protein is CASSLNRGGGPTDTQYF. The CDR3 region has the DNA TGCGCCAGCAGCCTCAATCGGGGCGGGGGGCCCACAGATACGCAGTATTTT.